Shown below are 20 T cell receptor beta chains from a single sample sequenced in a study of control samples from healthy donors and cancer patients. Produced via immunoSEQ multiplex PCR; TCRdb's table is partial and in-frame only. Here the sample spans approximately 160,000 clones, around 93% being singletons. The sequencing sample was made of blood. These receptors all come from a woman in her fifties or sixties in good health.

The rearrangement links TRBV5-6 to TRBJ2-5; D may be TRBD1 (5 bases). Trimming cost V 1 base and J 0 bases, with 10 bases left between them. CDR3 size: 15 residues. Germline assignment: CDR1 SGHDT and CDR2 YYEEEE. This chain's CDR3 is CASSLRLRDQETQYF. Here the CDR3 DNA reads TGTGCCAGCAGCTTGAGACTCAGGGACCAAGAGACCCAGTACTTC. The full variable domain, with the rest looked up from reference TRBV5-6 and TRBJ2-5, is DAGVTQSPTHLIKTRGQQVTLRCSPKSGHDTVSWYQQALGQGPQFIFQYYEEEERQRGNFPDRFSGHQFPNYSSELNVNALLLGDSALYLCASSLRLRDQETQYFGPGTRLLVL.

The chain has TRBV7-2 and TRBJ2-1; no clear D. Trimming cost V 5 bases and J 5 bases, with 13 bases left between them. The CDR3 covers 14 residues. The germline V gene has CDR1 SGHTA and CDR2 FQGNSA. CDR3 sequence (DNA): TGTGCCAGCAGCCCATCGGCGGCTAACAATGAGCAGTTCTTC. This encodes CASSPSAANNEQFF.

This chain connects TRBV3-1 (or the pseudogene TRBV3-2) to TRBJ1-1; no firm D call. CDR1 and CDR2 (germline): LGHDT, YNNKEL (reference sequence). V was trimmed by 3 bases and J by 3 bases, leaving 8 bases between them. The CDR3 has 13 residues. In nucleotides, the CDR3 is TGTGCCAGCAGCCAGGGTATGGACACTGAAGCTTTCTTT. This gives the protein CASSQGMDTEAFF.

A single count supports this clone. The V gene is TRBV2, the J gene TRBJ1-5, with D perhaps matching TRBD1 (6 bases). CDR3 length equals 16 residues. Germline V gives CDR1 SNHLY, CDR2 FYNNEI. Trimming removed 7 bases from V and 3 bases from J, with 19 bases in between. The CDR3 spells CASKAGHSLDNQPQHF. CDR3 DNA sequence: TGTGCCAGCAAAGCGGGACACTCCCTAGACAATCAGCCCCAGCATTTT.

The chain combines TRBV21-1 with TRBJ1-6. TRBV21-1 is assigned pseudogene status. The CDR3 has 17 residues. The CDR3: CASSKREQTLENSPLHF. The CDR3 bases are TGTGCCAGCAGCAAAAGGGAACAGACACTAGAAAATTCACCCCTCCACTTT.

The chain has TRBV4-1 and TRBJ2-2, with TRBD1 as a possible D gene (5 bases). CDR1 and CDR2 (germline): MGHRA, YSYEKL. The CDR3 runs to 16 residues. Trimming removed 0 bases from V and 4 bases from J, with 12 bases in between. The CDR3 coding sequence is TGCGCCAGCAGCCAAGATATTCACCAGGGCACCGGGGAGCTGTTTTTT. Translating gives CASSQDIHQGTGELFF.

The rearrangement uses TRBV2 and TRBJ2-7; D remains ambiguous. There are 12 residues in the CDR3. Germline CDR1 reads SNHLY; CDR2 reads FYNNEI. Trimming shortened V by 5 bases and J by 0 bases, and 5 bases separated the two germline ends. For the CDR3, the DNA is TGTGCCAGCAGTTACACCTCCTACGAGCAGTACTTC. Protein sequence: CASSYTSYEQYF.

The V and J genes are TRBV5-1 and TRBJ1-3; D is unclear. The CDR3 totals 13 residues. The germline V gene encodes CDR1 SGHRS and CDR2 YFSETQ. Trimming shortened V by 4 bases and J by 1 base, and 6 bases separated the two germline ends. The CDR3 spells CASSGTSGNTIYF. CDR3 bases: TGCGCCAGCAGCGGAACATCTGGAAACACCATATATTTT. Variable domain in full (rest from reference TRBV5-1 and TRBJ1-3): KAGVTQTPRYLIKTRGQQVTLSCSPISGHRSVSWYQQTPGQGLQFLFEYFSETQRNKGNFPGRFSGRQFSNSRSEMNVSTLELGDSALYLCASSGTSGNTIYFGEGSWLTVV.

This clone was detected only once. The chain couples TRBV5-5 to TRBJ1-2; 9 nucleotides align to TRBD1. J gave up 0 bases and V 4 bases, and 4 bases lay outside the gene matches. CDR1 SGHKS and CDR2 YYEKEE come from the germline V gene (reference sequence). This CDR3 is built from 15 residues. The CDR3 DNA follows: TGTGCCAGCAGCCTCCGGACAGGGGCTAACTATGGCTACACCTTC. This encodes CASSLRTGANYGYTF.

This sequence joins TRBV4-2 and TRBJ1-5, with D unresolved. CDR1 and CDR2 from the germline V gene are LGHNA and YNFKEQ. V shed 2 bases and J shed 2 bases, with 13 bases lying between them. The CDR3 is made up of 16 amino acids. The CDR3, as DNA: TGTGCCAGCAGCCAAAAGGCGGCCGGAGGCAATCAGCCCCAGCATTTT. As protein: CASSQKAAGGNQPQHF.

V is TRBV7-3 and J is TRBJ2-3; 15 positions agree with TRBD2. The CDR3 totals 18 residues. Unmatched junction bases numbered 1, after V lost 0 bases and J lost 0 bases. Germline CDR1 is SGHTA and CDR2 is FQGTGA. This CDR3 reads CASSLTGLAGGSTDTQYF. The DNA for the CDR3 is TGTGCCAGCAGCTTAACGGGACTAGCGGGGGGAAGCACAGATACGCAGTATTTT.

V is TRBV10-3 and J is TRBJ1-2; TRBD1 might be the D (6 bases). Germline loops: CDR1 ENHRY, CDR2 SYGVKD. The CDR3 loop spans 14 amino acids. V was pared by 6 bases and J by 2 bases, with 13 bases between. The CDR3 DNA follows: TGTGCCATCAGCCGACAGGTAGAGAACTATGGCTACACCTTC. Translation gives CAISRQVENYGYTF.

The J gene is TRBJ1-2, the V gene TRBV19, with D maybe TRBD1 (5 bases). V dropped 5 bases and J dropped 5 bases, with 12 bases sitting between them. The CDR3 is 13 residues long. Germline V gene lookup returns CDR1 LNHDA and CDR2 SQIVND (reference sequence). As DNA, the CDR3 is TGTGCCAGTAGTTTGCTCGGGGGGTATGGCTACACCTTC. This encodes CASSLLGGYGYTF.

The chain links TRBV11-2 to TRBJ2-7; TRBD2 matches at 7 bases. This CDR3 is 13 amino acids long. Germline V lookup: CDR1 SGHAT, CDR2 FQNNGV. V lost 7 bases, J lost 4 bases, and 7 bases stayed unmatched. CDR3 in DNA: TGTGCCAGCATCCTGGGAGGGGCGTACGAGCAGTACTTC. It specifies CASILGGAYEQYF.

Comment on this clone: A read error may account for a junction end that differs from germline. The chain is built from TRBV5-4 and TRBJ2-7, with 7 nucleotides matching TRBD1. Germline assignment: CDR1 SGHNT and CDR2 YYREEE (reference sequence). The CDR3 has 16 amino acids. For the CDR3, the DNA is TGTGCCAGCAGCCCTCCGATAGGGGACAGCTCCCACGAGCAGTACTTC. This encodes CASSPPIGDSSHEQYF.

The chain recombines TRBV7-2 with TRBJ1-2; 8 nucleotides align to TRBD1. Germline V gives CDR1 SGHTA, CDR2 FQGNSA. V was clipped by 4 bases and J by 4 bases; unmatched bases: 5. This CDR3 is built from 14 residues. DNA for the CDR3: TGTGCCAGCAGCTATCCCGGGACAGGCTATGGCTACACCTTC. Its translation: CASSYPGTGYGYTF.

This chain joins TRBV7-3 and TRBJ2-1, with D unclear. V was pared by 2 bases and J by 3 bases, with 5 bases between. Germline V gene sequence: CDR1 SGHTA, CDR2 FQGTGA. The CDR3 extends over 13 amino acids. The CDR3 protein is CASSLAYYNEQFF. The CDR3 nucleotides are TGTGCCAGCAGCTTAGCTTACTACAATGAGCAGTTCTTC. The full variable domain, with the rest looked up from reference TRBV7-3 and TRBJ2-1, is GAGVSQTPSNKVTEKGKYVELRCDPISGHTALYWYRQSLGQGPEFLIYFQGTGAADDSGLPNDRFFAVRPEGSVSTLKIQRTERGDSAVYLCASSLAYYNEQFFGPGTRLTVL.

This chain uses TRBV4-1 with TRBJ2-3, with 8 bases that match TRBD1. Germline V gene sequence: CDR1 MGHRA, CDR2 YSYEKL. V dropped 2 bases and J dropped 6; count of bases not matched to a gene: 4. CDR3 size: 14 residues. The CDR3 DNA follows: TGCGCCAGCAGCCAACAGGACAGGGTGGATACGCAGTATTTT. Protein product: CASSQQDRVDTQYF.

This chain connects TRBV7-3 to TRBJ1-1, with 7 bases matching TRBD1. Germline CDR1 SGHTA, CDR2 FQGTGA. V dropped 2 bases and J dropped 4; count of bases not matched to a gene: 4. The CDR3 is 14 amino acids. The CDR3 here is CASSLQGVGTEAFF. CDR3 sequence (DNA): TGTGCCAGCAGCTTACAGGGGGTCGGCACTGAAGCTTTCTTT. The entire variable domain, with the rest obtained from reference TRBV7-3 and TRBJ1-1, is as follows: GAGVSQTPSNKVTEKGKYVELRCDPISGHTALYWYRQSLGQGPEFLIYFQGTGAADDSGLPNDRFFAVRPEGSVSTLKIQRTERGDSAVYLCASSLQGVGTEAFFGQGTRLTVV.

CDR3 protein: CAISESTGGVNTEAFF. The CDR3 nucleotides are TGTGCCATCAGTGAGTCGACAGGGGGGGTGAACACTGAAGCTTTCTTT. The genes are TRBV10-3 and TRBJ1-1, with 9 bases aligning to TRBD1. The V segment lost 0 bases and the J segment 0 bases; nucleotides outside the gene matches: 2. The CDR3 is 16 amino acids. Germline V gene lookup returns CDR1 ENHRY and CDR2 SYGVKD.